This T cell receptor beta chain was sequenced in a study of blood T cell repertoires in COVID-19. Study-level information: Acute-phase and convalescent COVID-19 samples originated in the United States, Italy and Spain. Nucleic acid was either cDNA or gDNA, and it came from T cells, B-cell-depleted T cells, or PBMCs.

This clone occurred once. V shed 2 bases, J shed 5 bases, and the junction held 2 bases outside the gene matches. The germline gives CDR1 SGHNT, CDR2 YENEEA. The CDR3 consists of 15 residues. Authors' analysis steps: The assay estimated nucleated cells by amplifying reference gene primers. The method was immunoSEQ multiplex PCR; TCRdb's version includes in-frame clones alone and lacks a portion of them. The V and J calls and clone size were taken over from that table, and D and trimming were inferred from the DNA. There are about 110,000 clones in the sample; approximately 80% occur only once, and 13% to 15% lies in the top ten.

J is TRBJ2-1 and V is TRBV11-3, with 11 bases fitting TRBD2. This clonotype was sampled from a woman aged 55-70 years with acute or convalescent COVID-19. Sequencing was done on a sample of peripheral blood. The CDR3 spells CASSLLTSGNNEQFF. CDR3 nucleotide sequence: TGTGCCAGCAGCTTATTGACTAGCGGGAACAATGAGCAGTTCTTC.